This passage covers 11 T cell receptor beta chains from one sample sequenced in a study of post-analysis software for immune sequencing data. Points from the study as a whole: Controls had lower frequencies than patients of a few TRBV segments, which included TRBV5-6, TRBV5-1 and TRBV20-1.

The antigens for these receptors are not known. Unique molecular identifiers tagged the TCR beta cDNA libraries. TCRdb ran MiXCR on the PCR reads and lists one entry per CDR3 protein. The table lists hundreds of thousands of distinct CDR3 sequences, 25% to 30% of them singletons, with more than 0.55% in the top ten. The material sequenced was blood. The receptors originated from a girl under 18 with multiple sclerosis.

This clonotype was counted a few times. The chain uses TRBV7-2 and TRBJ2-7; TRBD2 matches 8 bases. The germline V gene encodes CDR1 SGHTA and CDR2 FQGNSA. There are 14 residues in the CDR3. Trimming removed 3 bases from V and 6 bases from J; junction bases left unmatched: 7. CDR3 DNA sequence: TGTGCCAGCAGCTTGTGGGCGGGGGGTGGCGAGCAGTACTTC. As protein: CASSLWAGGGEQYF.

This clonotype was detected only a few times. The rearrangement uses TRBV28 and TRBJ2-7, with D hard to call. The germline V gene has CDR1 MDHEN and CDR2 SYDVKM. CDR3 length equals 14 residues. The V end was cut by 3 bases, the J end by 0 bases, with 9 bases between. The chain's CDR3 is CASSLMQSSYEQYF. The CDR3 DNA reads as TGTGCCAGCAGTTTGATGCAGAGCTCCTACGAGCAGTACTTC. The whole variable domain, remainder taken from reference TRBV28 and TRBJ2-7, is DVKVTQSSRYLVKRTGEKVFLECVQDMDHENMFWYRQDPGLGLRLIYFSYDVKMKEKGDIPEGYSVSREKKERFSLILESASTNQTSMYLCASSLMQSSYEQYFGPGTRLTVT.

This clonotype has only a few counts. The chain links TRBV7-2 to TRBJ1-2; D gene ambiguous. V lost 2 bases and J 4 bases, leaving 20 bases between the germline ends. CDR1 SGHTA and CDR2 FQGNSA come from the germline V gene. The length of the CDR3 is 17 residues. The CDR3 DNA is TGTGCCAGCAGCTTAAGGTTATTTGCGGCCAGCGGCTATGGCTACACCTTC. Translated: CASSLRLFAASGYGYTF. The full variable domain, in which reference TRBV7-2 and TRBJ1-2 provide the parts outside the CDR3, is GAGVSQSPSNKVTEKGKDVELRCDPISGHTALYWYRQSLGQGLEFLIYFQGNSAPDKSGLPSDRFSAERTGGSVSTLTIQRTQQEDSAVYLCASSLRLFAASGYGYTFGSGTRLTVV.

The gene calls are TRBV20-1 and TRBJ2-3, with a possible D match to TRBD2 (5 bases). This CDR3 spans 12 amino acids. V shed 6 bases and J shed 8 bases, with 15 bases lying between them. CDR1 is DFQATT and CDR2 is SNEGSKA in the germline V gene (reference sequence). The CDR3 loop reads CSAVADLATQYF. The CDR3 DNA follows: TGCAGTGCCGTGGCGGACTTGGCTACGCAGTATTTT.

The chain combines TRBV2 with TRBJ2-5; a possible D gene is TRBD1 (6 bases). Trimming left V 5 bases short and J 11 bases short, with 24 bases between. Germline CDR1 reads SNHLY; CDR2 reads FYNNEI. This CDR3 has 15 amino acids. CDR3 amino acids: CASSYRDGRSNEQYF. CDR3 sequence (DNA): TGTGCCAGCAGTTACAGGGACGGGCGGTCCAATGAGCAGTACTTC.

The chain combines TRBV20-1 with TRBJ1-5; 7 bases fit TRBD1. The length of the CDR3 is 13 residues. Germline V gives CDR1 DFQATT, CDR2 SNEGSKA (reference sequence). Losses at the gene ends were 5 bases for V and 3 bases for J; bases not matched to a gene: 4. The CDR3 protein is CSARQGVNQPQHF. CDR3 sequence (DNA): TGCAGTGCTCGCCAGGGGGTCAATCAGCCCCAGCATTTT.

The chain carries TRBV28 and TRBJ2-5; 13 bases agree with TRBD2. The length of the CDR3 is 16 residues. From germline, CDR1 is MDHEN and CDR2 SYDVKM. V lost 6 bases and J lost 7; bases outside the gene matches: 11. CDR3: CASSPRTSGSFGTQYF. The CDR3 coding sequence is TGTGCCAGCAGCCCCCGGACTAGCGGGAGTTTCGGGACCCAGTACTTC.

This clonotype was observed many times. The chain combines TRBV20-1 with TRBJ1-5; 7 positions match TRBD1. V shed 5 bases, J shed 5 bases, and the junction held 9 bases outside the gene matches. Looked up from germline, CDR1 is DFQATT and CDR2 is SNEGSKA (reference sequence). CDR3 length: 14 residues. In nucleotides, the CDR3 is TGCAGTGCTGGGGGGGGGACAGAGTATCAGCCCCAGCATTTT. Translating it yields CSAGGGTEYQPQHF.

This clonotype was seen more than once but under ten times. The chain joins TRBV6-6 to TRBJ2-5, with 10 positions matching TRBD2. J lost 3 bases, V lost 5 bases, and 9 bases had no gene match. CDR3 length: 16 amino acids. The germline gives CDR1 MNHNY, CDR2 SVGAGI (reference sequence). Here the CDR3 DNA reads TGTGCCAGCAGTCCCCTCGGTCTAGCGGGGGAAGAGACCCAGTACTTC. It encodes CASSPLGLAGEETQYF.

V gene TRBV20-1 combines with J gene TRBJ1-2; 10 bases are a match to TRBD1. Germline V gene data show CDR1 as DFQATT and CDR2 as SNEGSKA (reference sequence). J lost 3 bases, V lost 0 bases, and 4 bases had no gene match. CDR3 length equals 15 residues. The chain's CDR3 is CSARDRDRGDYGYTF. CDR3 sequence (DNA): TGCAGTGCTAGAGATCGGGACAGGGGTGACTATGGCTACACCTTC.

The chain is built from TRBV9 and TRBJ1-1; TRBD1 is a possible D gene (6 bases). The V end lost 0 bases, the J end lost 5 bases, and 14 bases lay between the germline ends. The CDR3 consists of 15 residues. CDR1 SGDLS and CDR2 YYNGEE come from the germline V gene. The CDR3 DNA sequence: TGTGCCAGCAGCGTAGGGGTACAGGGCTGGACTGAAGCTTTCTTT. Translated: CASSVGVQGWTEAFF.